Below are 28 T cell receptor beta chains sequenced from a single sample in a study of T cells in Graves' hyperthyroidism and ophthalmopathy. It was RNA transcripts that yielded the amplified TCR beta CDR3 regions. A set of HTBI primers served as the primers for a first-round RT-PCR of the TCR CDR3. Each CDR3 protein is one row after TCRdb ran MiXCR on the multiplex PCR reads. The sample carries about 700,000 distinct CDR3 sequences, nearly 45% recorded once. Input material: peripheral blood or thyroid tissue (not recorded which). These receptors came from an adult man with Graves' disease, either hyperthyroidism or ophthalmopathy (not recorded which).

In nucleotides, the CDR3 is TGTGCCAGCAGCTACCGATCCGGGACAGCCTACGAGCAGTACTTC. This encodes CASSYRSGTAYEQYF. The rearrangement links TRBV7-8 to TRBJ2-7; TRBD1 matches 7 bases. Looked up from germline, CDR1 is SGHVS and CDR2 is FQNEAQ. This CDR3 contains 15 residues. The V segment lost 4 bases and the J segment 2 bases; nucleotides outside the gene matches: 8.

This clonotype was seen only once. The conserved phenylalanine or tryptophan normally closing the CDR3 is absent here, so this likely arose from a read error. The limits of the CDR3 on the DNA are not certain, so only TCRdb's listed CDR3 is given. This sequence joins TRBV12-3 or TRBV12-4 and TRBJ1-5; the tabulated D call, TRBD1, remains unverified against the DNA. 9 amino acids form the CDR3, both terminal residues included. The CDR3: CASSRWTGG.

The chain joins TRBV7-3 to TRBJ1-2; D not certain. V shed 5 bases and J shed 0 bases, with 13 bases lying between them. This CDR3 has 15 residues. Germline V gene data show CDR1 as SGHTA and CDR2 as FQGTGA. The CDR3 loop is CASSVDDRANYGYTF. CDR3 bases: TGTGCCAGCAGCGTTGACGACCGAGCTAACTATGGCTACACCTTC.

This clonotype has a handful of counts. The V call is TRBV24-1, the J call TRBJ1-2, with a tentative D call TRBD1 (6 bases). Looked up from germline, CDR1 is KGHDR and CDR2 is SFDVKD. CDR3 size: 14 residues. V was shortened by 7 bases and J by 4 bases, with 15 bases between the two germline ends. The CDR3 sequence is CATSRRGGGYGYTF. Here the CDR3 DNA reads TGTGCCACCAGCCGCAGGGGCGGGGGCTATGGCTACACCTTC.

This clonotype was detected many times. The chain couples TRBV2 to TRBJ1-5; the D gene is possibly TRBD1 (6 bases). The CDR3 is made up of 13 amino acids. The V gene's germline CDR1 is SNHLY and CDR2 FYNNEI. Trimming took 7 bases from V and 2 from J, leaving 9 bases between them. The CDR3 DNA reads TGTGCCAGCAAGGGGGAGGGCAATCAGCCCCAGCATTTT. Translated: CASKGEGNQPQHF.

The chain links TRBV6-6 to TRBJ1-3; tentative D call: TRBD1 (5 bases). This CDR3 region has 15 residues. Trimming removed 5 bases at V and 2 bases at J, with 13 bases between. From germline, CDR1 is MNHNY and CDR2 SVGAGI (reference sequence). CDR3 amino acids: CASSQQASAGNTIYF. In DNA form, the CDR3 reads TGTGCCAGCAGTCAACAGGCATCGGCTGGAAACACCATATATTTT.

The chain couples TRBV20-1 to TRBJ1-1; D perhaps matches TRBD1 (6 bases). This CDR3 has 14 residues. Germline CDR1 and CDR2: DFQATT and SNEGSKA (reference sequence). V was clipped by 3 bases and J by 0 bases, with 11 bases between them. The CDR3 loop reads CSASVGDMNTEAFF. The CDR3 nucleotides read TGCAGTGCTAGTGTGGGGGACATGAACACTGAAGCTTTCTTT.

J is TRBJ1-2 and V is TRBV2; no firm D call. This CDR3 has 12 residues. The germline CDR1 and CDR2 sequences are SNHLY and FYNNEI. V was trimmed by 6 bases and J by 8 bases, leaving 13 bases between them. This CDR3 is CASRREGDGYTF. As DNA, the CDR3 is TGTGCCAGCAGACGGGAAGGCGACGGCTACACCTTC.

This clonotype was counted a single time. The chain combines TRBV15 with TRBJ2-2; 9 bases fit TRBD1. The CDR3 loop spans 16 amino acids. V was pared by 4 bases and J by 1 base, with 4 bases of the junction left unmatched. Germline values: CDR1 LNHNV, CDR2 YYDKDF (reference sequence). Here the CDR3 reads CATSIPGQGNTGELFF. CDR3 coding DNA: TGTGCCACCAGCATACCGGGACAGGGGAACACCGGGGAGCTGTTTTTT. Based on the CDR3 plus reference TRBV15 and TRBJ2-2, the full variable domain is DAMVIQNPRYQVTQFGKPVTLSCSQTLNHNVMYWYQQKSSQAPKLLFHYYDKDFNNEADTPDNFQSRRPNTSFCFLDIRSPGLGDTAMYLCATSIPGQGNTGELFFGEGSRLTVL.

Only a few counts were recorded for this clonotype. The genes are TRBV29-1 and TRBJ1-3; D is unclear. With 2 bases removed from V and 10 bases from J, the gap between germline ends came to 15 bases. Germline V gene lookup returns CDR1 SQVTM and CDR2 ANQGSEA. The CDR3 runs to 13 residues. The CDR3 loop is CSVESGLEETIYF. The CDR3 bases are TGCAGCGTTGAATCCGGGTTGGAGGAGACCATATATTTT.

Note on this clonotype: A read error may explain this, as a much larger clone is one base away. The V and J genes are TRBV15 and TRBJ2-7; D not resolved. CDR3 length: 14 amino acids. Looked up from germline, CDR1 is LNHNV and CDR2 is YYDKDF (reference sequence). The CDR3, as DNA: TGTACCACCAGCAGATTAAGGGAAGGGTACGAGCAGTACTTC. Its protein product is CTTSRLREGYEQYF.

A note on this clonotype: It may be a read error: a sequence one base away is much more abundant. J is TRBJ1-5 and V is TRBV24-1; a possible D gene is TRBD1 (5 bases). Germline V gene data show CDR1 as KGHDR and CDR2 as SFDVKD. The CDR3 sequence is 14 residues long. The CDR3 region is CASSYSGRNQPQHF. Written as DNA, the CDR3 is TGTGCCAGCAGTTACTCAGGGCGCAATCAGCCCCAGCATTTT.

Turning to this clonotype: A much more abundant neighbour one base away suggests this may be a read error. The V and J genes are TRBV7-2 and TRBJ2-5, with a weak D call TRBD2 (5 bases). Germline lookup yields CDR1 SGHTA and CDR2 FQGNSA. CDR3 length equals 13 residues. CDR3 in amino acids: CANSQSGQETQYF. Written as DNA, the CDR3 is TGTGCCAACAGCCAAAGCGGCCAAGAGACCCAGTACTTC.

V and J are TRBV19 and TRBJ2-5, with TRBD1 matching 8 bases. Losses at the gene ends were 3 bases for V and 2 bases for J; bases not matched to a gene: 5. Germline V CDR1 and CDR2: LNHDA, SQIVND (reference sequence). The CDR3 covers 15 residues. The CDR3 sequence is CASSIGRGPQETQYF. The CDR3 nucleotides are TGTGCCAGTAGTATTGGCAGGGGGCCTCAAGAGACCCAGTACTTC.

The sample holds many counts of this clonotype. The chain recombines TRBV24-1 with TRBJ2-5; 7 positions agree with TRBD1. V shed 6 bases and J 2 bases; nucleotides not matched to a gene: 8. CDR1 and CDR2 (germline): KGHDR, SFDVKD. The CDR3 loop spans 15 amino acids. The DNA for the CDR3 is TGTGCCACCAGTCGGACAGGCTGGGGTCAAGAGACCCAGTACTTC. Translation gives CATSRTGWGQETQYF.

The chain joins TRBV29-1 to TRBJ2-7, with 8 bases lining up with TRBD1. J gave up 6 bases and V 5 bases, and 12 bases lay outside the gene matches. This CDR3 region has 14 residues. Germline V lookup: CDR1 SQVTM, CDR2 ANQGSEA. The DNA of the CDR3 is TGCAGCGTTACCGGGACAGGTTCCTACCGCGAGCAGTACTTC. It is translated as CSVTGTGSYREQYF.

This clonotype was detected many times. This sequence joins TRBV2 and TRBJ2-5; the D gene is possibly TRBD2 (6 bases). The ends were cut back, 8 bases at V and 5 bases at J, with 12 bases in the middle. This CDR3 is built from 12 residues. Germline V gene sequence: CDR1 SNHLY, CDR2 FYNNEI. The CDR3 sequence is CASSAGSETQYF. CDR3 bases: TGTGCCAGCTCGGCGGGAAGTGAGACCCAGTACTTC.

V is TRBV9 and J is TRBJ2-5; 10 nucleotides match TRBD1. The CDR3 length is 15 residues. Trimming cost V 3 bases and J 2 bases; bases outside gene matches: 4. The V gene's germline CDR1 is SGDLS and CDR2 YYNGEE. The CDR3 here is CASSEGQGRQETQYF. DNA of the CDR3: TGTGCCAGCAGCGAGGGACAGGGGAGACAAGAGACCCAGTACTTC.

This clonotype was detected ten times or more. The CDR3 DNA reads as TGCAGCGTTGAAGAGGGAGGGTTCGGGTATGGCTACACCTTC. Encoded protein: CSVEEGGFGYGYTF. The J gene is TRBJ1-2, the V gene TRBV29-1; D not resolved. The germline V gene has CDR1 SQVTM and CDR2 ANQGSEA. Trimming pared 0 bases from V and 5 bases from J, leaving 13 bases between. CDR3 length: 14 amino acids. Together with reference TRBV29-1 and TRBJ1-2, the CDR3 gives the full variable domain: SAVISQKPSRDICQRGTSLTIQCQVDSQVTMMFWYRQQPGQSLTLIATANQGSEATYESGFVIDKFPISRPNLTFSTLTVSNMSPEDSSIYLCSVEEGGFGYGYTFGSGTRLTVV.

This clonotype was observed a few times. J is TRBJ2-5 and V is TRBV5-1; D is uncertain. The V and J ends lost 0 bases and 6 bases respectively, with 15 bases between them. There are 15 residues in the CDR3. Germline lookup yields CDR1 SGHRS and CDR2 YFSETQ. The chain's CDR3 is CASSLGWSSPKTQYF. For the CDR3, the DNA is TGCGCCAGCAGCTTGGGGTGGTCTAGTCCGAAGACCCAGTACTTC.

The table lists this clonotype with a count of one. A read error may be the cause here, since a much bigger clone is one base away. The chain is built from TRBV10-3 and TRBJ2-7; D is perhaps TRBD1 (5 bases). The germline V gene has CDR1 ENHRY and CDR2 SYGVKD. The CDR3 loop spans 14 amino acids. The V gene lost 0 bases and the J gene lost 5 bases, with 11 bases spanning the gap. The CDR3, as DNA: TGTGCCATCAGTGAGTCGCCAGGGCCCCACGAGCAGTACTTC. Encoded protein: CAISESPGPHEQYF.

CDR3 in amino acids: CASSLAGQGPQPQHF. CDR3 sequence (DNA): TGTGCCAGCAGCTTAGCGGGGCAGGGCCCTCAGCCCCAGCATTTT. V is TRBV7-9 and J is TRBJ1-5; the D gene is possibly TRBD1 (5 bases). Deletions cut 0 bases from V and 6 bases from J, with 12 bases between. Germline CDR1 and CDR2: SEHNR and FQNEAQ (reference sequence). The CDR3 sequence is 15 residues long.

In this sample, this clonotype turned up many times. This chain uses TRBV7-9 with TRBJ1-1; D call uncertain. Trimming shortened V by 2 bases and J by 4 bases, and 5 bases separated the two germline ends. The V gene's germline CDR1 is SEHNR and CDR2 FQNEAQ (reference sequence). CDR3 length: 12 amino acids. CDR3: CASSLFVTEAFF. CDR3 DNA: TGTGCCAGCAGCTTATTTGTCACTGAAGCTTTCTTT.

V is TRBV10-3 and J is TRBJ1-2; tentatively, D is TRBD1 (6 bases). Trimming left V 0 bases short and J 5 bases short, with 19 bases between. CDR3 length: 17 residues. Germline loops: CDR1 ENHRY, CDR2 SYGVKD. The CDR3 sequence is CAISESKMRGAFYGYTF. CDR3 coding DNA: TGTGCCATCAGTGAGTCGAAGATGCGGGGGGCTTTTTATGGCTACACCTTC.

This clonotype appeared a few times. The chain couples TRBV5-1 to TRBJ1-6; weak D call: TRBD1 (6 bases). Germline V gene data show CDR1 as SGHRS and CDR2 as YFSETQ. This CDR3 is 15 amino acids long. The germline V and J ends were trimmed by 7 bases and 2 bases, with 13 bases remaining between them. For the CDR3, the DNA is TGCGCCAGCGGAGAGACAGGAGCCTATAATTCACCCCTCCACTTT. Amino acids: CASGETGAYNSPLHF.

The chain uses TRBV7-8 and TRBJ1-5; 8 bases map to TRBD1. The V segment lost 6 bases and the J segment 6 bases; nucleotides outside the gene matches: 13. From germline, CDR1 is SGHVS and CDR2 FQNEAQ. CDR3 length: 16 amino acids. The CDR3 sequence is CASSDQDRVVGQPQHF. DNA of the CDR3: TGTGCCAGCAGTGACCAGGACAGGGTTGTAGGTCAGCCCCAGCATTTT.

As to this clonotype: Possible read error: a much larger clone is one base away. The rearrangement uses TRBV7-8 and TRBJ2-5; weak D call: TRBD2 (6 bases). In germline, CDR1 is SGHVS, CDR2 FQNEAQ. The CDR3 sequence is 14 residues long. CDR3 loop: CVSSFLGGKETQYF. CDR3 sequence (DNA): TGTGTCAGCAGCTTTCTGGGGGGAAAAGAGACCCAGTACTTC.

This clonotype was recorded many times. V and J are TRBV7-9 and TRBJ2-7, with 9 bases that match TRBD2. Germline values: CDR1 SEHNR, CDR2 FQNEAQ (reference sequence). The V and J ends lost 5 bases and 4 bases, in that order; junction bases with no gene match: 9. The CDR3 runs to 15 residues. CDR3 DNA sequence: TGTGCCAGCAGCCTAACGGCGGGAGGGTCGTACGAGCAGTACTTC. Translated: CASSLTAGGSYEQYF.